The 26 T cell receptor beta chains below were found in one sample sequenced in a study of CD8+ T cells in alopecia areata. RNA was extracted and reverse transcribed into cDNA as the sequencing template. The repertoire was sequenced with immunoSEQ multiplex PCR; TCRdb's copy has only in-frame clones and lacks some. The record shows 250,000 or so clones for this sample, with no singletons present. Combined cutaneous lymph node cells underwent sorting by CD4, CD8alpha, NKG2D, NKG2ACE and additional markers. Sequencing was performed on CD4+ T cells sorted from a lymph node. The source of these receptors is a C3H/HeJ mouse with alopecia areata. This mouse strain has H2-k as its MHC haplotype.

Points on this clone: Gene names and germline refer to mouse. CDR3 loop: CASSQDWDWGDQDTQYF. The sequenced CDR3 bases are TGTGCCAGCAGCCAAGATTGGGACTGGGGGGACCAAGAC. The chain combines TRBV5 with TRBJ2-5; 12 positions match TRBD2. With the read ending 4 residues before the CDR3 end, the germline J gene is used to fill in that end. Germline CDR1 reads LGHNA; CDR2 reads YNLKQL (reference sequence). There are 17 residues in the CDR3. Unmatched junction bases numbered 2, after V lost 0 bases and J lost 1 base.

This clone was found a few times. Gene names are mouse gene names. The CDR3 is cut off 4 residues early in the read; its end comes from the germline J gene. The rearrangement uses TRBV13-3 and TRBJ2-7; the D gene is possibly TRBD1 (6 bases). Germline V gives CDR1 NNHDY, CDR2 SYVADS. The CDR3 loop spans 14 amino acids. The ends were cut back, 0 bases at V and 3 bases at J, with 10 bases in the middle. The sequenced part of the CDR3 DNA is TGTGCCAGCAGTGATGCAGGACAGCTCTAT. Its translation is CASSDAGQLY. The whole CDR3 sequence reads CASSDAGQLYEQYF.

In regard to this clone: The gene names given are mouse names. Sequencing ends 4 residues short of the CDR3 end; the germline J gene provides the rest. The chain employs TRBV19 and TRBJ2-2, with a possible D match to TRBD1 (5 bases). Trimming shortened V by 6 bases and J by 0 bases, and 9 bases separated the two germline ends. The length of the CDR3 is 14 residues. The germline V gene encodes CDR1 FNHDT and CDR2 SITEND (reference sequence). The CDR3 bases that were read are TGTGCCAGCACCCCGACAGCAAACACCGGG. Its protein is CASTPTANTG. The complete CDR3 reads CASTPTANTGQLYF.

A word on this clone: Here the gene names and germline are mouse. The CDR3 end is not reached by the read, which stops 4 residues before it; the germline J gene fills it in. The chain has TRBV31 and TRBJ2-7; D is ambiguous. CDR1 and CDR2 (germline): GKSSPN, SITVG. The CDR3 length is 12 residues. The sequenced CDR3 bases are TGTGCCTGGAGTCCCCAACAGTAT. Translating gives CAWSPQQY. The full CDR3 sequence reads CAWSPQQYEQYF. Supplemented by reference TRBV31 and TRBJ2-7, the full variable domain reads AQTIHQWPVAEIKAVGSPLSLGCTIKGKSSPNLYWYWQATGGTLQQLFYSITVGQVESVVQLNLSASRPKDDQFILSTEKLLLSHSGFYLCAWSPQQYEQYFGPGTRLTVL.

A remark on this clone: Genes and germline come from the mouse. The read ends 4 residues before the CDR3 terminus; that terminus is restored from the germline J gene. The J gene is TRBJ2-5, the V gene TRBV5; TRBD2 matches at 10 bases. This CDR3 region has 15 residues. From germline, CDR1 is LGHNA and CDR2 YNLKQL (reference sequence). The CDR3 DNA, read in part, is TGTGCCAGCAGCCCCCTGGGGGGGCGCAGGGAC. It is translated as CASSPLGGRRD. The full CDR3 sequence reads CASSPLGGRRDTQYF.

Concerning this clone: The germline and genes are mouse ones. The observed sequence ends 4 residues before the CDR3 terminus, with the missing tail filled in from the germline J gene. The V gene is TRBV13-1, the J gene TRBJ2-3; D gene unclear. V was trimmed by 2 bases and J by 4 bases, leaving 8 bases between them. The CDR3 consists of 13 residues. The V gene's germline CDR1 is NSHNY and CDR2 SYGAGN. Here the CDR3 reads CASSEGWTETLYF. CDR3 DNA (partial): TGTGCCAGCAGTGAAGGCTGGACAGAA.

Notes on this clone: Gene names denote mouse genes. The CDR3 extends 4 residues past the end of the read, so its final part is completed from the germline J gene. The chain recombines TRBV13-3 with TRBJ2-5; 8 bases line up with TRBD1. Germline CDR1 reads NNHDY; CDR2 reads SYVADS. V gave up 3 bases and J gave up 2 bases; unmatched junction bases: 5. This CDR3 comprises 15 residues. The DNA read from the CDR3 is TGTGCCAGCAGTGGTGACAGGGGTGGCCAAGAC. Residues: CASSGDRGGQD. The entire CDR3 sequence reads CASSGDRGGQDTQYF.

This clone showed up just a few times. The gene names here belong to mouse. The sequence runs out 4 residues before the end of the CDR3; the remainder is reconstructed from the germline J gene. This specimen includes other DNA sequences encoding the same CDR3. The rearrangement links TRBV19 to TRBJ2-1, with TRBD2 matching 7 bases. This CDR3 contains 13 residues. Germline V CDR1 and CDR2: FNHDT, SITEND (reference sequence). Trimming took 2 bases from V and 6 from J; bases not matched to a gene: 2. The sequenced part of the CDR3 DNA is TGTGCCAGCAGTATTCTGGGGGTTGCT. This translates into CASSILGVA. The full CDR3 protein reads CASSILGVAEQFF. The complete variable domain, with remaining parts taken from reference TRBV19 and TRBJ2-1, reads GGIITQTPKFLIGQEGQKLTLKCQQNFNHDTMYWYRQDSGKGLRLIYYSITENDLQKGDLSEGYDASREKKSSFSLTVTSAQKNEMAVFLCASSILGVAEQFFGPGTRLTVL.

A few counts support this clone. Any gene name here is a mouse gene name. The DNA ends 4 residues before the CDR3 does, and the rest of the CDR3 is filled in from the germline J gene. The chain links TRBV19 to TRBJ2-3; D not resolved. Germline assignment: CDR1 FNHDT and CDR2 SITEND (reference sequence). V was clipped by 2 bases and J by 0 bases, with 10 bases between them. The length of the CDR3 is 15 residues. CDR3 sequence reads: CASSIPRSSAETLYF. The sequenced CDR3 bases are TGTGCCAGCAGTATCCCCAGATCTAGTGCAGAA.

Notes on this clone: Mouse names are used for the genes. The read ends 3 residues early relative to the CDR3; the germline J gene fills the gap. This rearrangement joins TRBV1 to TRBJ1-6; D call uncertain. TRBJ1-6 is classed as an ORF, of uncertain function. The CDR3 loop spans 13 amino acids. Germline CDR1 reads NSQYPW; CDR2 reads LRSPGD (reference sequence). The V gene lost 1 base and the J gene lost 2 bases, with 0 bases spanning the gap. CDR3 loop: CTCSAAYNSPLYF. The CDR3 bases that were read are TGCACCTGCAGTGCAGCCTATAATTCGCCC.

This clone turned up a few times. Mouse gene names apply. The sequence runs out 4 residues before the end of the CDR3; the remainder is reconstructed from the germline J gene. The V and J genes are TRBV13-1 and TRBJ1-2; D is perhaps TRBD1 (5 bases). The germline CDR1 and CDR2 sequences are NSHNY and SYGAGN. The CDR3 is 14 residues long. Trimming took off 2 bases at V and 4 bases at J, with 12 bases between the two ends. The CDR3 DNA, read in part, is TGTGCCAGCAGTGAAGAGGGGAAGGTCTCC. Translated, it gives CASSEEGKVS. The whole CDR3 protein is CASSEEGKVSDYTF.

This clone was seen a handful of times. Gene names follow the mouse nomenclature. The sequence runs out 4 residues before the end of the CDR3; the remainder is reconstructed from the germline J gene. Other nucleotide sequences from this sample produce the same CDR3. The chain couples TRBV31 to TRBJ2-2; 10 bases agree with TRBD1. Losses at the gene ends were 0 bases for V and 3 bases for J; bases not matched to a gene: 1. Germline V gene data show CDR1 as GKSSPN and CDR2 as SITVG. The CDR3 is 15 residues long. The sequenced part of the CDR3 DNA is TGTGCCTGGAGTCTAGGGACAGGGGACACCGGG. Translating it yields CAWSLGTGDTG. The CDR3 reads in full as CAWSLGTGDTGQLYF.

This clone has a handful of counts. Mouse gene names and germline throughout. With the read ending 4 residues before the CDR3 end, the germline J gene is used to fill in that end. The chain employs TRBV13-2 and TRBJ2-1, with D tentatively TRBD2 (5 bases). The CDR3 loop spans 15 amino acids. Trimming took off 1 base at V and 2 bases at J, with 10 bases between the two ends. Germline V gives CDR1 NNHNN, CDR2 SYGAGS (reference sequence). The CDR3 sequence is CASGDSLLDYAEQFF. The DNA read from the CDR3 is TGTGCCAGCGGTGATTCCCTACTGGACTATGCT.

Concerning this clone itself: The gene names here belong to mouse. The CDR3 goes on 4 residues after the read ends, and that part is filled in from the germline J gene. This chain uses TRBV13-1 with TRBJ1-2, with D possibly matching TRBD1 (5 bases). The ends were cut back, 5 bases at V and 2 bases at J, with 13 bases in the middle. The CDR3 is made up of 14 amino acids. Germline-derived CDR1 and CDR2 are NSHNY and SYGAGN. The CDR3 bases that were read are TGTGCCAGCAGGGGCCGGGGGGGGAACTCC. It codes for CASRGRGGNS. The whole CDR3 protein is CASRGRGGNSDYTF.

As regards this clone: The gene symbols are mouse symbols. The CDR3 end is not reached by the read, which stops 4 residues before it; the germline J gene fills it in. The identical CDR3 is also encoded by other nucleotide sequences in the sample. The gene calls are TRBV1 and TRBJ1-2; unclear D gene. The CDR3 runs to 13 residues. Trimming stripped 1 base from V and 2 bases from J, with 5 bases between. Germline V lookup: CDR1 NSQYPW, CDR2 LRSPGD (reference sequence). Partial CDR3 DNA: TGCACCTGCAGTGCAGTACAGAACTCC. Translating gives CTCSAVQNS. The CDR3 in full is CTCSAVQNSDYTF.

A few counts support this clone. Gene names refer to mouse genes. The read ends 4 residues before the CDR3 terminus; that terminus is restored from the germline J gene. The chain has TRBV19 and TRBJ2-5, with 8 nucleotides matching TRBD2. The germline gives CDR1 FNHDT, CDR2 SITEND (reference sequence). This CDR3 comprises 15 residues. The part of the CDR3 DNA that was read is TGTGCCAGCAGTATATGGCTGGGGGGTAACGAC. Translated: CASSIWLGGND. The full CDR3 is CASSIWLGGNDTQYF.

There are a few counts of this clone. Genes and germline come from the mouse. The read falls 4 residues short of the CDR3 end, and the missing part is taken from the germline J gene. V is TRBV13-3 and J is TRBJ2-7, with 8 bases that match TRBD2. With 5 bases clipped from V and 2 bases from J, the junction kept 3 bases outside the gene matches. CDR3 length: 13 residues. The germline V gene encodes CDR1 NNHDY and CDR2 SYVADS. CDR3 sequence reads: CASRLGVPYEQYF. CDR3 DNA, as far as it was read: TGTGCCAGCAGACTGGGGGTCCCCTAT.

With respect to this clone: Gene names and germline match the mouse. The CDR3 end lies 4 residues beyond the end of the read and is filled in from the germline J gene. The same CDR3 also results from other DNA sequences found in this sample. The J gene is TRBJ2-1, the V gene TRBV19; D might be TRBD1 (6 bases). The CDR3 runs 14 residues. Germline loops: CDR1 FNHDT, CDR2 SITEND (reference sequence). V lost 2 bases and J 1 base, leaving 7 bases between the germline ends. Incomplete CDR3 DNA: TGTGCCAGCAGTATCGACAGGAACTATGCT. Encoded protein: CASSIDRNYA. The entire CDR3 sequence reads CASSIDRNYAEQFF.

In the case of this clone: Mouse gene names apply. Coverage ceases 4 residues before the CDR3 finishes, and the germline J gene fills in the end. The gene calls are TRBV13-1 and TRBJ2-1, with D tentatively TRBD2 (6 bases). Germline loops: CDR1 NSHNY, CDR2 SYGAGN. V lost 0 bases and J 0 bases, leaving 10 bases between the germline ends. The CDR3 is made up of 16 amino acids. CDR3 DNA, as far as it was read: TGTGCCAGCAGTGATGGTGGGGGTCCTAACTATGCT. It translates to CASSDGGGPNYA. The CDR3 as a whole reads CASSDGGGPNYAEQFF.

On this clone itself: Genes and germline are mouse. The read ends 4 residues early relative to the CDR3; the germline J gene fills the gap. The genes are TRBV13-3 and TRBJ2-1, with 8 bases matching TRBD2. The junction had 5 bases not matched to a gene; V was cut back by 5 bases and J by 4 bases. The length of the CDR3 is 14 residues. In germline, CDR1 is NNHDY, CDR2 SYVADS. The part of the CDR3 DNA that was read is TGTGCCAGCAGCAGGGCTGGGGGGTATGCT. It specifies CASSRAGGYA. The CDR3 reads in full as CASSRAGGYAEQFF.

The sample holds a few counts of this clone. Genes and germline are mouse. The CDR3 end is not reached by the read, which stops 3 residues before it; the germline J gene fills it in. The J gene is TRBJ1-6, the V gene TRBV19, with D unresolved. TRBJ1-6 is marked as an open reading frame, function uncertain. The CDR3 covers 15 residues. CDR1 and CDR2 from the germline V gene are FNHDT and SITEND (reference sequence). The V end lost 3 bases, the J end lost 7 bases, and 14 bases lay between the germline ends. CDR3 sequence reads: CASSTISGRNSPLYF. The DNA read from the CDR3 is TGTGCCAGCAGTACAATTTCTGGGAGAAATTCGCCC.

This clone has a handful of counts. The germline and genes are mouse ones. The read ends 4 residues before the CDR3 terminus; that terminus is restored from the germline J gene. The J gene is TRBJ2-3, the V gene TRBV19; D perhaps matches TRBD2 (6 bases). There are 15 residues in the CDR3. Germline CDR1 and CDR2: FNHDT and SITEND (reference sequence). The ends were cut back, 5 bases at V and 0 bases at J, with 13 bases in the middle. The CDR3 here is CASRGDLGSAETLYF. Incomplete CDR3 DNA: TGTGCCAGCAGAGGGGACTTGGGGAGTGCAGAA.

This clone was seen only a few times. Gene names and germline match the mouse. The read comes to an end 4 residues before the CDR3 does, leaving the germline J gene to fill in the end. The genes are TRBV19 and TRBJ1-2; D possibly corresponds to TRBD1 (5 bases). V lost 4 bases to trimming and J lost 3 bases, with 13 bases between them. The CDR3 has 14 residues. CDR1 is FNHDT, CDR2 SITEND, per germline (reference sequence). CDR3 DNA, as far as it was read: TGTGCCAGCAGTCGGACACTTCGCGACTCC. Protein: CASSRTLRDS. The whole CDR3 is CASSRTLRDSDYTF.

This clone came up a few times. The gene names here belong to mouse. The CDR3 goes on 4 residues after the read ends, and that part is filled in from the germline J gene. The J gene is TRBJ1-1, the V gene TRBV1, with unresolved D. Germline loops: CDR1 NSQYPW, CDR2 LRSPGD (reference sequence). The CDR3 contains 13 residues. Trimming took 4 bases from V and 1 from J, leaving 7 bases between them. The covered CDR3 bases are TGCACCTGCAGTGAGAGAGGAAACACA. Translation gives CTCSERGNT. The full CDR3 protein is CTCSERGNTEVFF.

This clone turned up a few times. The gene names given are mouse names. The read terminates 4 residues before the CDR3 end, so the remaining end is supplied by the germline J gene. The chain links TRBV12-1 to TRBJ2-2; D may be TRBD1 (6 bases). V was cut by 0 bases and J by 1 base, with 11 bases left in between. Germline V gives CDR1 SGHSN, CDR2 HYEKVE. This CDR3 spans 16 amino acids. CDR3 in amino acids: CASSLSGTLNTGQLYF. The DNA read from the CDR3 is TGTGCCAGCTCTCTCTCCGGGACATTAAACACCGGG.

Details on this clone: The gene names given are mouse names. The read terminates 3 residues ahead of where the CDR3 ends, so the germline J gene completes it. V usage is TRBV1 and J usage is TRBJ1-6, with 10 bases that match TRBD1. TRBJ1-6 is designated an ORF whose function remains uncertain. The CDR3 length is 18 residues. The trim removed 3 bases at V and 3 bases at J, leaving 8 bases unmatched. The V gene's germline CDR1 is NSQYPW and CDR2 LRSPGD (reference sequence). CDR3 in amino acids: CTCSAPSGTGVYNSPLYF. The covered CDR3 bases are TGCACCTGCAGTGCTCCCTCCGGGACAGGGGTCTATAATTCGCCC.